The rows below give T cell receptor beta chains drawn from one sample of a study of tumor and adjacent non-tumor tissue in lung cancer. TCRdb called the multiplex PCR reads again in MiXCR, with one record for every CDR3 protein. The sample holds under 95,000 distinct CDR3 sequences; about four fifths are singletons and the top ten take roughly half. Sequencing used distant non-tumor lung tissue. These receptors were taken from a man aged 55 to 70 with non-small cell lung cancer. The CDR3 runs from the conserved cysteine through the conserved F or W. A D gene is named only where the DNA matches it firmly. Some rows have no size entry. The others give once, few or many, or a class for an expanded clone.

V gene	D gene	clone size	J gene	CDR3 protein	CDR3 DNA
TRBV20-1	.	.	TRBJ2-7	CSTYAVSSYEQYF	TGCAGTACCTACGCAGTTAGCTCCTACGAGCAGTACTTC
TRBV28	.	.	TRBJ2-7	CASSLFGGTPYEQYF	TGTGCCAGCAGTTTATTCGGCGGTACACCCTACGAGCAGTACTTC
TRBV11-3	.	.	TRBJ2-5	CASCLDPGARRGETQYF	TGTGCCAGCTGTTTAGATCCTGGCGCGAGGAGGGGAGAGACCCAGTACTTC
TRBV11-3	TRBD1	.	TRBJ2-5	CASSKTDREEIQYF	TGTGCCAGCAGCAAAACCGACAGGGAAGAGATCCAGTACTTC
TRBV4-2	.	few	TRBJ2-3	CASSQVQQGGWTDTQYF	TGTGCCAGCAGCCAAGTTCAACAGGGTGGGTGGACAGATACGCAGTATTTT
TRBV4-1	.	.	TRBJ1-4	CASSTHLATNEKVFF	TGCGCCAGCAGCACCCACTTAGCAACTAATGAAAAAGTGTTCTTT
TRBV11-3	.	.	TRBJ2-5	CASSFSGEETHYF	TGTGCCAGCAGCTTTAGTGGGGAAGAGACCCACTACTTC
TRBV20-1	TRBD2	.	TRBJ2-1	CSASGLAGVNEQFF	TGCAGTGCTAGCGGGCTAGCGGGGGTTAATGAGCAGTTCTTC
TRBV6-1	TRBD2	many	TRBJ2-2	CASSVAGGGTGELFF	TGTGCCAGCAGTGTAGCGGGGGGGGGCACCGGGGAGCTGTTTTTT
TRBV20-1	.	.	TRBJ2-1	CNARDRPSSYNEQLF	TGCAATGCTAGAGATCGGCCTAGCAGCTACAATGAGCAGCTCTTC
TRBV6-2/TRBV6-3	.	.	TRBJ1-1	CAKSYPYGNTETFF	TGTGCCAAAAGTTACCCCTACGGGAACACTGAAACTTTCTTT
TRBV6-6	.	.	TRBJ2-1	CASCWGGGAYDEQLF	.
TRBV6-2/TRBV6-3	.	.	TRBJ2-1	CASRCPSAQTNEQFF	TGTGCCAGCCGATGTCCTAGCGCCCAGACGAATGAGCAGTTCTTC
TRBV20-1	TRBD1	once	TRBJ1-6	CSANDRVRYTSPLHF	TGCAGTGCTAATGACAGGGTGAGGTATACTTCACCCCTCCACTTT
TRBV7-2	.	once	TRBJ1-6	CASSLLRFNSPLRF	TGTGCCAGCAGCTTACTGAGGTTTAATTCACCCCTCCGCTTT
TRBV29-1	.	many	TRBJ2-2	CSVAGIGLHSGELFF	TGCAGCGTGGCGGGAATCGGGCTTCACTCCGGGGAGCTGTTTTTT
TRBV4-1	.	.	TRBJ1-2	CASSQVRKGDYGYTF	TGCGCCAGCAGCCAAGTACGGAAGGGTGACTATGGCTACACCTTC
TRBV6-2/TRBV6-3	.	.	TRBJ1-1	CASSYPYGITEAFF	TGTGCTAGCAGTTATCCTTACGGGATCACTGAAGCTTTCTTT
TRBV29-1	.	.	TRBJ2-7	CSVGDQPPPYEHYF	TGCAGCGTTGGGGACCAGCCACCTCCCTACGAGCACTACTTC
TRBV24-1	.	.	TRBJ1-1	CATSDPNKAGDFF	TGTGCCACCAGTGATCCGAATAAGGCTGGAGATTTCTTT
TRBV29-1	.	many	TRBJ1-2	CSGGDNRDDGYTF	TGCAGCGGGGGCGATAACAGGGATGATGGCTACACCTTC
TRBV10-2	TRBD1	many	TRBJ2-5	CASSESSGQGETQYF	TGCGCCAGCAGTGAGTCCTCGGGACAGGGGGAGACCCAGTACTTC
TRBV6-1	.	.	TRBJ1-1	CASRQSRRDTEVFF	TGTGCCAGCAGACAATCCCGGAGGGACACTGAAGTTTTCTTT
TRBV29-1	.	few	TRBJ2-2	CSVDVTGGNTGELVF	TGCAGCGTTGATGTGACCGGGGGAAACACCGGGGAGCTGGTTTTT
TRBV11-2	.	.	TRBJ2-2	CASNEVGRSTGELFF	TGTGCCAGCAACGAAGTTGGCCGAAGCACCGGGGAGCTTTTTTTT
TRBV4-1	TRBD1	once	TRBJ2-1	CASSQDQGPRGQGEHFF	TGCGCCAGCAGCCAAGATCAGGGCCCCAGGGGGCAGGGTGAGCACTTCTTC
TRBV6-1	TRBD2	.	TRBJ2-4	CASSEAWEGHIQYF	TGTGCCAGCAGTGAAGCGTGGGAGGGGCACATTCAGTACTTC
TRBV20-1	TRBD1	.	TRBJ2-1	CSSRTGVYNEQFF	TGCAGTTCTCGGACAGGGGTCTACAATGAGCAGTTCTTC
TRBV20-1	TRBD1	.	TRBJ1-2	CSAPTGGWYGYTF	TGCAGTGCTCCGACAGGGGGCTGGTATGGCTACACCTTC
TRBV11-2	.	.	TRBJ2-6	CASSLVPKDGPSGANVLNF	TGTGCCAGCAGCTTAGTACCAAAGGACGGGCCCTCTGGGGCCAACGTCCTGAATTTC
TRBV20-1	.	.	TRBJ2-3	CSARAYGGGTTQYF	TGCAGTGCTAGAGCTTACGGTGGGGGGACTACGCAGTATTTT
TRBV11-1	.	.	TRBJ2-1	CARSLIGGQSHNEQFF	TGTGCCAGGAGCTTGATTGGTGGACAGTCCCACAATGAGCAGTTCTTC
TRBV12-3/TRBV12-4	.	once	TRBJ1-5	CASSLLRDQAQHF	TGTGCCAGCAGTTTATTGAGGGACCAGGCCCAACATTTT
TRBV28	.	.	TRBJ2-4	CVSSPGRILGAKNNQYF	TGTGTCAGCAGTCCCGGTAGAATTCTGGGAGCCAAAAACAATCAGTACTTC
TRBV11-2	TRBD1	.	TRBJ2-1	CASSSRMRGPKETQFF	TGTGCCAGCAGCTCCAGAATGAGGGGGCCAAAGGAGACCCAGTTCTTC
TRBV20-1	.	.	TRBJ2-7	CGTRRSTGRLYEQYF	TGTGGTACTAGAAGGTCCACCGGGAGACTGTACGAGCAGTACTTC
TRBV10-2	TRBD1	.	TRBJ2-1	CATRTGEVLMNEWFF	TGCGCCACCCGGACAGGGGAGGTATTAATGAATGAGTGGTTCTTC
TRBV11-3	.	.	TRBJ2-6	CASRLESSAGAKVLTF	TGTGCCAGCAGATTAGAATCCAGCGCTGGGGCCAAGGTCCTGACTTTC
TRBV30	.	.	TRBJ1-1	CVWSVKQGNTEAFF	TGTGTCTGGAGTGTGAAACAGGGGAACACTGAAGCTTTCTTT
TRBV20-1	.	.	TRBJ2-2	CSARAGTLWGVDLFF	TGCAGTGCTAGAGCAGGGACCCTTTGGGGTGTGGACCTGTTTTTT
TRBV4-3	TRBD2	.	TRBJ2-3	CASSRVALGGSFDTQYF	TGCGCCAGCAGCCGGGTTGCACTAGGCGGGAGTTTCGATACGCAGTATTTT
TRBV29-1	.	.	TRBJ2-7	CSVVQYEQNF	TGCAGCGTTGTTCAGTACGAGCAGAACTTC
TRBV20-1	.	.	TRBJ1-5	CSVFNRFDQPQHF	TGCAGTGTGTTTAATAGGTTCGATCAGCCCCAGCATTTT
TRBV6-2/TRBV6-3	TRBD1	many	TRBJ2-6	CASSTGNGANVLTF	TGTGCCAGCTCGACAGGGAATGGGGCCAACGTCCTGACTTTC